The 13 T cell receptor beta chains below all came from one sample that was sequenced in a study of T cell changes during pregnancy in multiple sclerosis. Only in-frame clones appear in the TCRdb table, and some are missing; sequencing was by immunoSEQ multiplex PCR. This sample carries roughly 44,000 clones, 88% of them seen once, and the ten largest clones take 5.5% to 6.5%. Sample: CD8+ T cells from peripheral blood mononuclear cells, taken after pregnancy. The receptors here all came from a female donor in good health, enrolled as a control in a pregnancy study.

The V call is TRBV13, the J call TRBJ1-2; D remains ambiguous. V dropped 0 bases and J dropped 8 bases, with 13 bases sitting between them. The CDR3 is made up of 14 amino acids. Germline V gene sequence: CDR1 PRHDT, CDR2 FYEKMQ (reference sequence). CDR3 amino acids: CASSLGRTGWGYTF. The DNA for the CDR3 is TGTGCCAGCAGCTTAGGCCGGACTGGTTGGGGCTACACCTTC.

The V and J genes are TRBV9 and TRBJ1-1, with D uncertain. From germline, CDR1 is SGDLS and CDR2 YYNGEE. The CDR3 has 13 residues. Trimming shortened V by 0 bases and J by 3 bases, and 6 bases separated the two germline ends. The CDR3 here is CASSVGGYTEAFF. In nucleotides, the CDR3 is TGTGCCAGCAGCGTAGGAGGGTACACTGAAGCTTTCTTT.

This chain uses TRBV27 with TRBJ2-1; 7 bases map to TRBD1. Germline CDR1 reads MNHEY; CDR2 reads SMNVEV (reference sequence). The CDR3 totals 15 residues. V trimming: 4 bases; J trimming: 0 bases; junction bases outside the gene matches: 3. CDR3 amino acids: CASSWDSSSYNEQFF. In nucleotides, the CDR3 is TGTGCCAGCAGTTGGGACAGCAGCTCCTACAATGAGCAGTTCTTC.

In its sample, this clone was seen once. The chain carries TRBV4-3 and TRBJ2-7; 9 nucleotides line up with TRBD1. CDR3 size: 15 residues. J was trimmed by 3 bases and V by 0 bases; bases with no gene match: 3. Germline values: CDR1 LGHNA, CDR2 YSLEER. The CDR3 DNA reads as TGCGCCAGCAGCCAAGACGGGACAGGGTACTACGAGCAGTACTTC. Residues: CASSQDGTGYYEQYF.

This clone was counted once. This sequence joins TRBV7-9 and TRBJ2-3; 13 nucleotides align to TRBD2. The germline gives CDR1 SEHNR, CDR2 FQNEAQ (reference sequence). The J segment lost 5 bases and the V segment lost 5 bases, leaving 4 bases of the junction unmatched. The CDR3 covers 15 residues. The CDR3 sequence: CASSKLAGGVDTQYF. The CDR3 DNA is TGTGCCAGCAGCAAACTAGCGGGGGGGGTAGATACGCAGTATTTT.

The V call is TRBV2, the J call TRBJ1-1, with D maybe TRBD1 (5 bases). The V gene lost 9 bases and the J gene lost 6 bases, with 14 bases spanning the gap. Germline-derived CDR1 and CDR2 are SNHLY and FYNNEI. This CDR3 spans 12 amino acids. CDR3 bases: TGTGCCAGTGTGGGGGGAGACGCTGAAGCTTTCTTT. Translation: CASVGGDAEAFF. Full variable domain (outside the CDR3, taken from reference TRBV2 and TRBJ1-1): EPEVTQTPSHQVTQMGQEVILRCVPISNHLYFYWYRQILGQKVEFLVSFYNNEISEKSEIFDDQFSVERPDGSNFTLKIRSTKLEDSAMYFCASVGGDAEAFFGQGTRLTVV.

This clone was seen only a few times. The V call is TRBV7-9, the J call TRBJ2-7, with 7 bases aligning to TRBD1. Germline assignment: CDR1 SEHNR and CDR2 FQNEAQ (reference sequence). V shed 2 bases and J 5 bases; nucleotides not matched to a gene: 6. This CDR3 has 14 residues. Written as DNA, the CDR3 is TGTGCCAGCAGCTTACCCGGGACAGAGGACGAGCAGTACTTC. Its translation: CASSLPGTEDEQYF. The variable domain in full, completed from reference TRBV7-9 and TRBJ2-7, reads DTGVSQNPRHKITKRGQNVTFRCDPISEHNRLYWYRQTLGQGPEFLTYFQNEAQLEKSRLLSDRFSAERPKGSFSTLEIQRTEQGDSAMYLCASSLPGTEDEQYFGPGTRLTVT.

As for this clone: Other DNA sequences in the sample encode the same CDR3. The V and J genes are TRBV5-4 and TRBJ2-3; 12 nucleotides align to TRBD2. Germline CDR1 is SGHNT and CDR2 is YYREEE (reference sequence). The J segment lost 3 bases and the V segment lost 2 bases, leaving 1 base of the junction unmatched. This CDR3 is 15 amino acids long. The CDR3 DNA reads TGTGCCAGCAGCTTAGGACTAGCGGGGACAGATACGCAGTATTTT. It yields the protein CASSLGLAGTDTQYF.

This sequence joins TRBV11-1 and TRBJ1-6; D is uncertain. V lost 0 bases, J lost 10 bases, and 13 bases lay in between. The CDR3 has 15 residues. CDR1 is SGHAT, CDR2 FQDESV, per germline (reference sequence). CDR3: CASSLARPGYSPLHF. The CDR3 region has the DNA TGTGCCAGCAGCTTAGCGCGTCCGGGGTACTCACCCCTCCACTTT.

This sequence joins TRBV6-5 and TRBJ1-2, with TRBD1 identical over 7 bases. The CDR3 runs 15 residues. The germline CDR1 and CDR2 sequences are MNHEY and SVGAGI. Trimming took 4 bases from V and 8 from J; bases not matched to a gene: 13. In DNA, the CDR3 is TGTGCCAGCAGTTTGGGACAGTCACTAGGGAGGGGCTACACCTTC. Protein sequence: CASSLGQSLGRGYTF.

The J gene is TRBJ2-1, the V gene TRBV19; weak D call: TRBD1 (6 bases). Germline V gene data show CDR1 as LNHDA and CDR2 as SQIVND (reference sequence). This CDR3 contains 12 residues. Trimming shortened V by 5 bases and J by 8 bases, and 10 bases separated the two germline ends. The CDR3 is CASSLGQHEQFF. In DNA, the CDR3 is TGTGCCAGTAGTCTCGGACAGCATGAGCAGTTCTTC.

The chain employs TRBV27 and TRBJ2-7; 10 bases map to TRBD1. After removal of 3 bases from V and 2 bases from J, the junction contained 10 bases not matched to a gene. In germline, CDR1 is MNHEY, CDR2 SMNVEV (reference sequence). CDR3 length equals 17 residues. CDR3: CASSFIRTGGTAYEQYF. CDR3 DNA: TGTGCCAGCAGTTTCATCAGGACAGGGGGTACAGCCTACGAGCAGTACTTC.

This sequence joins TRBV7-2 and TRBJ2-3, with D maybe TRBD2 (5 bases). Germline-derived CDR1 and CDR2 are SGHTA and FQGNSA. Trimming removed 4 bases from V and 0 bases from J, with 17 bases in between. The CDR3 totals 17 residues. For the CDR3, the DNA is TGTGCCAGCAGCTGGCCCCCCGCGGGCTTTAGCACAGATACGCAGTATTTT. This sequence encodes CASSWPPAGFSTDTQYF.